The rows below give T cell receptor beta chains drawn from one sample of a study of blood T cells in healthy people across ages. TCRdb reanalysed the 5' RACE reads using MiXCR and keeps one entry per CDR3 protein. The sample holds around 1,900,000 distinct CDR3 sequences, approximately 40% seen once. Specimen: blood. The source is a human donor in good health. Both conserved end residues are part of each CDR3. D genes are given only for firm matches.

D gene	J gene	CDR3 length	V gene	CDR3 protein
NA	TRBJ2-7	16	TRBV2	CASSGSGSTILYEQYF
NA	TRBJ2-7	14	TRBV7-3	CACSLVRVAYEQYF
NA	TRBJ2-5	16	TRBV7-2	CASSPPRGGGVETQYF
TRBD1	TRBJ2-5	16	TRBV18	CASSPEGQGWQETQYF
NA	TRBJ1-2	13	TRBV5-1	CASSLAKDYGCTF
TRBD2	TRBJ2-7	15	TRBV18	CASSPLGTSVGEQYF
NA	TRBJ1-2	13	TRBV15	CATSREGLHGYTF
NA	TRBJ2-5	17	TRBV4-3	CASSQDWGAATEETQYF
TRBD2	TRBJ2-5	17	TRBV7-2	CASSRDTHRTSGGAQYF
NA	TRBJ2-7	13	TRBV12-3/TRBV12-4	CASSQTAHYEQYF
NA	TRBJ1-5	15	TRBV6-1	CASSEGKGVNQPQHF
NA	TRBJ1-5	12	TRBV28	CASSPSWQPQHF
NA	TRBJ2-1	16	TRBV6-1	CASSQFGRSSYNEQFF
TRBD1	TRBJ1-2	17	TRBV9	CASSVGTGRNTVYGYTF
NA	TRBJ1-3	13	TRBV2	CASKGGSGNTIYF
NA	TRBJ1-2	14	TRBV6-2/TRBV6-3	CASSYSVTGDGYTF
TRBD2	TRBJ2-1	13	TRBV7-9	CASSGQGLAGQFF
NA	TRBJ1-1	16	TRBV4-2	CASSQASAPGYTEAFF
NA	TRBJ2-6	15	TRBV29-1	CSVEGEGSGANVLTF
NA	TRBJ2-3	14	TRBV7-2	CASSQSSYTDTQYF
TRBD1	TRBJ2-5	14	TRBV5-1	CASSEGQGIETQYF
NA	TRBJ2-6	15	TRBV6-5	CASRRAGSGANVLTF
TRBD2	TRBJ2-5	13	TRBV28	CASRPGGQETQYF
NA	TRBJ1-6	14	TRBV15	CATSREQGTLTLHF
NA	TRBJ2-3	15	TRBV12-5	CASGLVLGGGDTQYF
TRBD1	TRBJ1-2	15	TRBV4-1	CASSQQRQGAYGYTF
NA	TRBJ2-4	14	TRBV5-1	CASSPSTGLNIQYF
NA	TRBJ1-1	13	TRBV5-1	CASSLAGVPEAFF
NA	TRBJ2-6	16	TRBV7-9	CASSLGQGFGANVLTF
NA	TRBJ2-7	16	TRBV12-3/TRBV12-4	CASSFSGGSMAYEQYF
NA	TRBJ1-2	12	TRBV6-2/TRBV6-3	CASNTGGGGYTF
NA	TRBJ1-5	15	TRBV12-3/TRBV12-4	CASSWGPGRGQPQHF
NA	TRBJ1-6	16	TRBV3-1	CASSQGRGSYNSPLHF
NA	TRBJ1-1	11	TRBV29-1	CSVEDRTEAFF
NA	TRBJ1-2	16	TRBV9	CASSPEGVPDNYGYTF
NA	TRBJ1-2	14	TRBV5-1	CASSLVGENYGYTF
TRBD2	TRBJ2-3	16	TRBV12-5	CASGTSGGFLTDTQYF
NA	TRBJ2-1	15	TRBV20-1	CSARDRAGIYNEQFF
NA	TRBJ2-5	15	TRBV20-1	CSALGYPPYQETQYF
NA	TRBJ1-1	11	TRBV20-1	CSARGNTEAFF